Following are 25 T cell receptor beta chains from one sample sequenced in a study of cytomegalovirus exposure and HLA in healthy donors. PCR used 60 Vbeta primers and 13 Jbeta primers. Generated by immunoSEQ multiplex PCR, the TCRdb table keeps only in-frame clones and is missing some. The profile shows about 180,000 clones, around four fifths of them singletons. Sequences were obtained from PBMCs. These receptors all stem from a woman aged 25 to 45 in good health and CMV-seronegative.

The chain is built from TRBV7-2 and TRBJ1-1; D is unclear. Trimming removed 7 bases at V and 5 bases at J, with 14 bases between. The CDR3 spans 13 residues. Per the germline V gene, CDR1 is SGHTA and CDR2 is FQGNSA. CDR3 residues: CASTKEASTEAFF. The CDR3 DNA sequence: TGTGCCAGCACCAAAGAGGCATCAACTGAAGCTTTCTTT.

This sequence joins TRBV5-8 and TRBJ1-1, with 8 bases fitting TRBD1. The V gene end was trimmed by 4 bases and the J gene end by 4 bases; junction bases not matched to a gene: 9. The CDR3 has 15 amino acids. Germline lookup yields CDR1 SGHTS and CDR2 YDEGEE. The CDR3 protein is CASSIGQGVGTEAFF. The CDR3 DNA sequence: TGTGCCAGCAGCATTGGACAGGGAGTAGGCACTGAAGCTTTCTTT.

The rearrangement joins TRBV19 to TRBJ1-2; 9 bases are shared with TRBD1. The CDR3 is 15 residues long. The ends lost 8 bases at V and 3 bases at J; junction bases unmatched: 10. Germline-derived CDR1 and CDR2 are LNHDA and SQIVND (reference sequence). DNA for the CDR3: TGTGCCAGTTGCCGGGGGACAGGGATGGACTATGGCTACACCTTC. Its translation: CASCRGTGMDYGYTF.

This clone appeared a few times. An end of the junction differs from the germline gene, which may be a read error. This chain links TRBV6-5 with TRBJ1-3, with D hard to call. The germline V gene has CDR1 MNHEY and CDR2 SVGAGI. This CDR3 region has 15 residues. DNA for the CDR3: TGTGCCAGCAGTTACCGTGGCAGATCTAGGAACACCACATATTTT. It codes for CASSYRGRSRNTTYF.

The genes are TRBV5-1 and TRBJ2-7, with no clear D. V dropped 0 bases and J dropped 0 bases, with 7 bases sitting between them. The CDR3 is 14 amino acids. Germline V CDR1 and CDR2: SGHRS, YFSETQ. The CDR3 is CASSLAVTSYEQYF. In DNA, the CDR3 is TGCGCCAGCAGCTTGGCGGTAACCTCCTACGAGCAGTACTTC.

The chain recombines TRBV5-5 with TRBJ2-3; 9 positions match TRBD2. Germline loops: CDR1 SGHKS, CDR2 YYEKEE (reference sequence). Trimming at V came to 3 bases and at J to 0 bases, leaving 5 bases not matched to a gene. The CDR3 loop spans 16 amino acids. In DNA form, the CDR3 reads TGTGCCAGCAGCTACGGACTAGCGACTAGCACAGATACGCAGTATTTT. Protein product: CASSYGLATSTDTQYF.

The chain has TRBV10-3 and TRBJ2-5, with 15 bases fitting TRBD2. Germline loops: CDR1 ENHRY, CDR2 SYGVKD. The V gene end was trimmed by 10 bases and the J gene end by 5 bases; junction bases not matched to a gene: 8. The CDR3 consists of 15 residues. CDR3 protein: CATRTSGGAGETQYF. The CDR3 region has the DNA TGTGCCACCAGGACTAGCGGGGGGGCCGGGGAGACCCAGTACTTC.

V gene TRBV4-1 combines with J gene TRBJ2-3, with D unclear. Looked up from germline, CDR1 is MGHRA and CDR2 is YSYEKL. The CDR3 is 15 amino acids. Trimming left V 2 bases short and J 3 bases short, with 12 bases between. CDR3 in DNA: TGCGCCAGCAGCCAAATCCAGCCCGGGACAGATACGCAGTATTTT. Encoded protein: CASSQIQPGTDTQYF.

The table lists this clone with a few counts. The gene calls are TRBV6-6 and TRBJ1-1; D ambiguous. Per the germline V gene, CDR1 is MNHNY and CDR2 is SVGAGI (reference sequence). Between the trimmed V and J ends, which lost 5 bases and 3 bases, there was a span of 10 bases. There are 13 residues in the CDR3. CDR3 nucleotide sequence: TGTGCCAGCAGTCCCCCCCGGGACACTGAAGCTTTCTTT. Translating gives CASSPPRDTEAFF.

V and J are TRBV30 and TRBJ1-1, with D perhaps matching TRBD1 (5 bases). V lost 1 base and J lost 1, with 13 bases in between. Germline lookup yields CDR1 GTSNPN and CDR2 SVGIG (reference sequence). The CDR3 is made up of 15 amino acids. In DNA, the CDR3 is TGTGCCTGGAGTGCCCACCGGGACTGGAACACTGAAGCTTTCTTT. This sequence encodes CAWSAHRDWNTEAFF.

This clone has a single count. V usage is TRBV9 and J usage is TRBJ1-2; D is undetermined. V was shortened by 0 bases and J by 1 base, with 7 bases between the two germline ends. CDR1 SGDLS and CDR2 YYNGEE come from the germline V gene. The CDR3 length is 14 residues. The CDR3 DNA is TGTGCCAGCAGCGTAGACACCGTTAACTATGGCTACACCTTC. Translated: CASSVDTVNYGYTF.

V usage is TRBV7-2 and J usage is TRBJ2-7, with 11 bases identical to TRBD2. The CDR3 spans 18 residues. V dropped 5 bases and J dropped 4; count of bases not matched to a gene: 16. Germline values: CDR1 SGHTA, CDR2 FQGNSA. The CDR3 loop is CASSGGGLAGGFSYEQYF. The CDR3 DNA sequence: TGTGCCAGCAGCGGGGGAGGCCTAGCGGGAGGTTTTTCGTACGAGCAGTACTTC.

CDR3 sequence (DNA): TGTGCCAGCGCCAGCGGGGCACGCACAGATACGCAGTATTTT. Translating it yields CASASGARTDTQYF. The chain links TRBV4-2 to TRBJ2-3, with 7 bases identical to TRBD2. Germline trimming cut 8 bases from V and 1 base from J; bases unmatched to any gene: 6. Germline values: CDR1 LGHNA, CDR2 YNFKEQ. This CDR3 comprises 14 residues.

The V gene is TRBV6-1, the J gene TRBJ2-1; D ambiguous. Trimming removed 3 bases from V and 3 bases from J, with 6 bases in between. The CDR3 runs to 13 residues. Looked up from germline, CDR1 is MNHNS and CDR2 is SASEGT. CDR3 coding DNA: TGTGCCAGCAGTGACGAACTCTACAATGAGCAGTTCTTC. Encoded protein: CASSDELYNEQFF.

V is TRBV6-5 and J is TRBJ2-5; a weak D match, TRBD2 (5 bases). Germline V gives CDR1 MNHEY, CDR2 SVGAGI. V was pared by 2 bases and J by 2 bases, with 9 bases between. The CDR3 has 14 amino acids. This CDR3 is CASSYNSGQETQYF. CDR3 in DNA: TGTGCCAGCAGTTACAACAGCGGACAAGAGACCCAGTACTTC.

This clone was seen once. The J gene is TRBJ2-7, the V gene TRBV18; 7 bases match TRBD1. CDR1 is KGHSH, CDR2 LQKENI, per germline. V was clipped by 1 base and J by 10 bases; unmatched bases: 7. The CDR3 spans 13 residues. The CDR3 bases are TGTGCCAGCTCACCACTTGACAGGGACGGACAGTACTTC. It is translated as CASSPLDRDGQYF.

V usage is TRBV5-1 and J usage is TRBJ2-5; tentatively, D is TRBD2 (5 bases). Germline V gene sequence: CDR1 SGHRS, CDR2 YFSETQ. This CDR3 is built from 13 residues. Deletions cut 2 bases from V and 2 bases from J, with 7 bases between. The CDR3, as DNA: TGCGCCAGCAGCTTTCGGGGTCAAGAGACCCAGTACTTC. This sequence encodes CASSFRGQETQYF.

The chain's CDR3 is CASSQGLAGRVTDTQYF. The CDR3 DNA sequence: TGTGCCAGCAGCCAAGGACTAGCGGGGAGAGTAACAGATACGCAGTATTTT. The chain employs TRBV4-2 and TRBJ2-3, with 11 bases identical to TRBD2. The germline CDR1 and CDR2 sequences are LGHNA and YNFKEQ. The CDR3 totals 17 residues. The V gene end was trimmed by 1 base and the J gene end by 3 bases; junction bases not matched to a gene: 6.

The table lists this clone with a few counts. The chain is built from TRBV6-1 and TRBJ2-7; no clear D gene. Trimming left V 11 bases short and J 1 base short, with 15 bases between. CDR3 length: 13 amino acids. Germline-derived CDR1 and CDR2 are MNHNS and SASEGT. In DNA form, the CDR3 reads TGTGCCGCGTGCAACCTAGATTCCTACGAGCAGTACTTC. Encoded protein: CAACNLDSYEQYF.

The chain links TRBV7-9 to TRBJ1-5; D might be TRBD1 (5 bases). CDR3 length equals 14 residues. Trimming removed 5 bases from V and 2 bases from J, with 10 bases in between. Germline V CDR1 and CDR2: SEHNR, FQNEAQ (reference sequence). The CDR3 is CASSESTGNQPQHF. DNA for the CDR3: TGTGCCAGCAGCGAATCGACAGGCAATCAGCCCCAGCATTTT.

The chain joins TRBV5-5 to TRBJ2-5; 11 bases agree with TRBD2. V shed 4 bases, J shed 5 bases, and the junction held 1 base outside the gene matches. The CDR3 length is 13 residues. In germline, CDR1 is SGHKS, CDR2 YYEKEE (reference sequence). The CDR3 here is CASSPSGGETQYF. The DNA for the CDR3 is TGTGCCAGCAGCCCTAGCGGGGGGGAGACCCAGTACTTC.

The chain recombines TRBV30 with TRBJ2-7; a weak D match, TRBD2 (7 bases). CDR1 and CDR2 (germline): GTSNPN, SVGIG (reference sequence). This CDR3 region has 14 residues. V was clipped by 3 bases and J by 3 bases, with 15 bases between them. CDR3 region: CAWSPGRGGYEQYF. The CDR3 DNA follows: TGTGCCTGGAGCCCAGGGAGGGGGGGCTACGAGCAGTACTTC.

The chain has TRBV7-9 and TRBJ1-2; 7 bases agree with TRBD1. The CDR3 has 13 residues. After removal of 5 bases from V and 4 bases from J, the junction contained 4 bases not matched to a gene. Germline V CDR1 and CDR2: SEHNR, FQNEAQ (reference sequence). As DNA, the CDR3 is TGTGCCAGCAGCAATCGGACAGGCTATGGCTACACCTTC. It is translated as CASSNRTGYGYTF.

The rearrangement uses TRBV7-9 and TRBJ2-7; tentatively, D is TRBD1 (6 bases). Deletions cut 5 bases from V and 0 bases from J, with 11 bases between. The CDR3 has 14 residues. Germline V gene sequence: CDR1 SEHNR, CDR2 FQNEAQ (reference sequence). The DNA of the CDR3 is TGTGCCAGCAGCCCCAGGACAGCCTCCTACGAGCAGTACTTC. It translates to CASSPRTASYEQYF.

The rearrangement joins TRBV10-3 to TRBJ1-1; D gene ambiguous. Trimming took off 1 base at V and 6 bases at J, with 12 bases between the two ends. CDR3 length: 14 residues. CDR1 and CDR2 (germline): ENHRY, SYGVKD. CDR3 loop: CAISELREVAEAFF. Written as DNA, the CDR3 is TGTGCCATCAGTGAGTTGAGGGAGGTCGCTGAAGCTTTCTTT.